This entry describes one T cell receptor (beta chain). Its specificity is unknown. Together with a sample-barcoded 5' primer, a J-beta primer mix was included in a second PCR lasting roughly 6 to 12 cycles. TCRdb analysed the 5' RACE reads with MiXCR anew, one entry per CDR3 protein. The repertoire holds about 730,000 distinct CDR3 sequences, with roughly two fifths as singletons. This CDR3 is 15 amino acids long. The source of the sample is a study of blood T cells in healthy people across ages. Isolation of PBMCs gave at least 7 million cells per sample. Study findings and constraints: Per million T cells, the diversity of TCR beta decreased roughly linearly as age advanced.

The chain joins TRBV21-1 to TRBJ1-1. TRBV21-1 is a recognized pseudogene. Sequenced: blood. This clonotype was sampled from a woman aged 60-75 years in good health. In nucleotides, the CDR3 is TGTGCCAGCAGCAAAACACGGTGTTTGAACACTGAAGCTTTCTTT. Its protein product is CASSKTRCLNTEAFF.